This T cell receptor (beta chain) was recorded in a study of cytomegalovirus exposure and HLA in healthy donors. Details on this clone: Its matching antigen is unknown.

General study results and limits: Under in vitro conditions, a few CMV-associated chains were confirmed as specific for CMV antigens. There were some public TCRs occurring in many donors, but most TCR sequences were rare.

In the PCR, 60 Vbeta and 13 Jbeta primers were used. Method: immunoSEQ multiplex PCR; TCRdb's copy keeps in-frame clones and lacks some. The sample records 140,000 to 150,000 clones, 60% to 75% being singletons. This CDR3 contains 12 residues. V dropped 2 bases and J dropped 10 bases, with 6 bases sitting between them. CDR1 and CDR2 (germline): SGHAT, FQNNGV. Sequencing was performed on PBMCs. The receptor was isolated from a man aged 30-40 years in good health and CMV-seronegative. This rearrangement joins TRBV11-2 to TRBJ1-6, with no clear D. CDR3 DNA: TGTGCCAGCAGCTTAAACACGTCACCCCTCCACTTT. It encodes CASSLNTSPLHF.